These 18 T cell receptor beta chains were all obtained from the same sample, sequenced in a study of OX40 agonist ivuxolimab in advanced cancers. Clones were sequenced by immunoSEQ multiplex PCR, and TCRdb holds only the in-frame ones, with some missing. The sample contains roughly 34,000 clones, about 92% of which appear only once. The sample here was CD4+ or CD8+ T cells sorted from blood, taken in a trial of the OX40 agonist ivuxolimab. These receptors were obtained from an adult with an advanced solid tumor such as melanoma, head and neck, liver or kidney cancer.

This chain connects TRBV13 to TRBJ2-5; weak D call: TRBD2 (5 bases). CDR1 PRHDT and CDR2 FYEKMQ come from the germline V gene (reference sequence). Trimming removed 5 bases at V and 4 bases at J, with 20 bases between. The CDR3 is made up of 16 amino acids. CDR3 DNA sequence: TGTGCCAGCAGCATCGAATACCGGACTTCGGGAGAGACCCAGTACTTC. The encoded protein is CASSIEYRTSGETQYF.

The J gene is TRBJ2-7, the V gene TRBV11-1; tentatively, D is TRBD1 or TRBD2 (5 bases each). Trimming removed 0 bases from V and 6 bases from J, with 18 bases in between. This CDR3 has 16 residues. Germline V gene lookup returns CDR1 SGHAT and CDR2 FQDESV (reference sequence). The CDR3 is CASSLARDPRTGEQYF. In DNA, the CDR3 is TGTGCCAGCAGCTTAGCTCGGGACCCTCGGACCGGCGAGCAGTACTTC.

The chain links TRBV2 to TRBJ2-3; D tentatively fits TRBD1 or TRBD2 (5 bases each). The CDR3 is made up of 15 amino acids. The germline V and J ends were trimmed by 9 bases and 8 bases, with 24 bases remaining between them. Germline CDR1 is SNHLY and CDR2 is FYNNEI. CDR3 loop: CASHHPGAEGGTQYF. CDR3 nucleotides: TGTGCCAGTCATCATCCCGGGGCCGAGGGTGGTACGCAGTATTTT.

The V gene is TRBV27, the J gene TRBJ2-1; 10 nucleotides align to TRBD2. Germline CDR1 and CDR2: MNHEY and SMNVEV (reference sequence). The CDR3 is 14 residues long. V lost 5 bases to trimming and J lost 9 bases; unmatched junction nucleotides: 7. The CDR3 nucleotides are TGTGCCAGCAGTCTAGCGGGAGTTAGACTTGAGCAGTTCTTC. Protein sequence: CASSLAGVRLEQFF.

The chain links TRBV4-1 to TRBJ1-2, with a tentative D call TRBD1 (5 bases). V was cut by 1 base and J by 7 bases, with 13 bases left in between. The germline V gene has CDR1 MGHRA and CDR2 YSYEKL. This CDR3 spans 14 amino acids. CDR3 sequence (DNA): TGCGCCAGCAGCCAAGGCATAGGGGTTACTGGCTACACCTTC. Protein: CASSQGIGVTGYTF.

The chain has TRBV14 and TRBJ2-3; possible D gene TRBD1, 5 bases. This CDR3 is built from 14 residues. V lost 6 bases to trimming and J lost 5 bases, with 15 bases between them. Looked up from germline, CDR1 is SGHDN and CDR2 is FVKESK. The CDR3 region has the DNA TGTGCCAGCAGTCTATACAGGAAAGGAGATACGCAGTATTTT. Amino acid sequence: CASSLYRKGDTQYF.

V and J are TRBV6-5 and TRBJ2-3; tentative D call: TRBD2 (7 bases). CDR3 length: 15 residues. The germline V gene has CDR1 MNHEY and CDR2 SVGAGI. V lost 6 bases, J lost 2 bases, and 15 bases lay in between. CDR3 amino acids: CASSLSGGDTDTQYF. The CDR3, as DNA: TGTGCCAGCAGCCTGTCGGGGGGCGACACAGATACGCAGTATTTT.

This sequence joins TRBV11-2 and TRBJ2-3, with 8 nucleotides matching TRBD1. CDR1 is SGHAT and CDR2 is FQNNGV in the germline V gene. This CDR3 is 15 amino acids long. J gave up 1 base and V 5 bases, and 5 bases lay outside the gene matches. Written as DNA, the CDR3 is TGTGCCAGCAGCCCGATACAGGGGGGCACAGATACGCAGTATTTT. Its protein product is CASSPIQGGTDTQYF.

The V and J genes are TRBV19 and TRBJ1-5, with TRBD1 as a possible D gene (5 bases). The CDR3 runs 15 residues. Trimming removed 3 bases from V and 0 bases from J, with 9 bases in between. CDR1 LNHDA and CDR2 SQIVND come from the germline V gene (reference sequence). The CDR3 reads CASSMGGRSNQPQHF. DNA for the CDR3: TGTGCCAGTAGTATGGGGGGACGTAGCAATCAGCCCCAGCATTTT.

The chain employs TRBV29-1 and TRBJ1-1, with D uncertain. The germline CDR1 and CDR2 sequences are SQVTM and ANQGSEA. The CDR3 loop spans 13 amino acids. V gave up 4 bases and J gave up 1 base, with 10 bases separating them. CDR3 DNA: TGCAGCGTTGGTGGCAGCTGGAACACTGAAGCTTTCTTT. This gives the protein CSVGGSWNTEAFF.

Here the CDR3 reads CASSPLGGEQFF. The CDR3 DNA reads as TGTGCCAGCTCACCACTGGGGGGTGAGCAGTTCTTC. V is TRBV18 and J is TRBJ2-1, with D possibly matching TRBD2 (6 bases). This CDR3 spans 12 amino acids. Germline V gives CDR1 KGHSH, CDR2 LQKENI. V dropped 1 base and J dropped 9 bases, with 7 bases sitting between them.

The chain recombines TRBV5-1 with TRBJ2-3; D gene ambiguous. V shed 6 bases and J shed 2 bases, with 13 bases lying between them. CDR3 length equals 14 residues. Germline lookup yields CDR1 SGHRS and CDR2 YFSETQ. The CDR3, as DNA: TGCGCCAGCAATCTTGCCGTGAACACAGATACGCAGTATTTT. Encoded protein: CASNLAVNTDTQYF.

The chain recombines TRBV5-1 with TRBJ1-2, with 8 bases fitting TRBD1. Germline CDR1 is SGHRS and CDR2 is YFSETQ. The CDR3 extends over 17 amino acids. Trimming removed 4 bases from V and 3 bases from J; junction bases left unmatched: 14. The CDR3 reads CASSENIKTGDYYGYTF. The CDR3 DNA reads TGCGCCAGCAGCGAGAACATTAAGACAGGGGACTACTATGGCTACACCTTC.

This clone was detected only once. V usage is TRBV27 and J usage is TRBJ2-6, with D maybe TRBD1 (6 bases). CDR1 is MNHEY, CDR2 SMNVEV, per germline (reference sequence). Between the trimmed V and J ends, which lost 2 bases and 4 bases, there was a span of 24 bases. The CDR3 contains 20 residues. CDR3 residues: CASSLHALPPTGTGANVLTF. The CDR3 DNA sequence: TGTGCCAGCAGTTTACACGCTCTCCCACCTACAGGGACCGGGGCCAACGTCCTGACTTTC. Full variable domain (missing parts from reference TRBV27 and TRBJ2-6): EAQVTQNPRYLITVTGKKLTVTCSQNMNHEYMSWYRQDPGLGLRQIYYSMNVEVTDKGDVPEGYKVSRKEKRNFPLILESPSPNQTSLYFCASSLHALPPTGTGANVLTFGAGSRLTVL.

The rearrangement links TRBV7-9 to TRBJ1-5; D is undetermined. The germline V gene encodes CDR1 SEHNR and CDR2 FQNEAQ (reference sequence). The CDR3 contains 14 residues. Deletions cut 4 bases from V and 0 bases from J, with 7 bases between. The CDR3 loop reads CASSYHGSNQPQHF. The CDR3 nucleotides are TGTGCCAGCAGCTACCACGGTAGCAATCAGCCCCAGCATTTT.

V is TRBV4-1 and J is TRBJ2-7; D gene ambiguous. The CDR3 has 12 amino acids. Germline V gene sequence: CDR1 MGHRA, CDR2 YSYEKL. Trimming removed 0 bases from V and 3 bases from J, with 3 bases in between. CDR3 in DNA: TGCGCCAGCAGCCAAGACCGCTACGAGCAGTACTTC. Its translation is CASSQDRYEQYF.

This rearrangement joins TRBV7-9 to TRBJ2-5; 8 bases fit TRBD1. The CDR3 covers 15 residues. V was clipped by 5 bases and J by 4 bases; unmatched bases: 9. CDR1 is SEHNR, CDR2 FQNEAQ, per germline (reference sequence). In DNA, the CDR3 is TGTGCCAGCAGCATCGGACAGGGTCCTGTAGAGACCCAGTACTTC. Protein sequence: CASSIGQGPVETQYF.

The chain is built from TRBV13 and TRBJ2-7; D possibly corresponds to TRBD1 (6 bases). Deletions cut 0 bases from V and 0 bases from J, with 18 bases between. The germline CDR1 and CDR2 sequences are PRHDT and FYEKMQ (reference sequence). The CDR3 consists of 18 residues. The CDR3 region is CASSLGTRQVGGSYEQYF. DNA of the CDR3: TGTGCCAGCAGCTTAGGGACCCGACAGGTCGGTGGCTCCTACGAGCAGTACTTC.